The 6 T cell receptor beta chains in this list originate from one sample, sequenced in a study of Ad26.COV2.S vaccination and SARS-CoV-2 variants. Method: immunoSEQ multiplex PCR; TCRdb's copy keeps in-frame clones and lacks some. The profile shows some 500,000 clones, about 91% of them singletons. Treatment: some 20 received Ad26.COV2.S at low or high dose, single or two shots; roughly 5 received placebo; per-sample allocation not given. The samples date from day 63 after the first vaccine or placebo injection. Here the sequenced sample was peripheral blood, taken in a trial of Ad26.COV2.S vaccine versus placebo. Source of these receptors: a person between 18 and 65 years old who received the Ad26.COV2.S COVID-19 vaccine or a placebo.

The rearrangement links TRBV28 to TRBJ1-1, with a possible D match to TRBD1 (6 bases). V lost 1 base, J lost 0 bases, and 12 bases lay in between. The CDR3 covers 16 residues. CDR1 is MDHEN and CDR2 is SYDVKM in the germline V gene. The CDR3 DNA reads TGTGCCAGCAGTTTATTTTTAGGGACAATGAACACTGAAGCTTTCTTT. This gives the protein CASSLFLGTMNTEAFF.

The chain recombines TRBV7-3 with TRBJ1-1; TRBD1 is a possible D gene (6 bases). Trimming removed 3 bases at V and 4 bases at J, with 24 bases between. Germline CDR1 and CDR2: SGHTA and FQGTGA. The CDR3 has 18 amino acids. CDR3 sequence (DNA): TGTGCCAGCAGCTTGAATCAGGGGCAATACGGCTGGAGCACTGAAGCTTTCTTT. It is translated as CASSLNQGQYGWSTEAFF.

The chain links TRBV12-3 or TRBV12-4 to TRBJ1-2, with D maybe TRBD1 (5 bases). Between the trimmed V and J ends, which lost 10 bases and 2 bases, there was a span of 14 bases. This CDR3 is built from 13 residues. CDR3 residues: CATGAGLNYGYTF. For the CDR3, the DNA is TGTGCCACCGGAGCAGGGTTGAACTATGGCTACACCTTC.

V is TRBV10-3 and J is TRBJ2-1, with 8 bases aligning to TRBD2. Germline V CDR1 and CDR2: ENHRY, SYGVKD. The CDR3 runs 17 residues. The ends lost 7 bases at V and 4 bases at J; junction bases unmatched: 15. The CDR3 region is CAINSLAGAPRYNEQFF. The CDR3 coding sequence is TGTGCCATCAATAGTCTAGCGGGCGCCCCTCGGTACAATGAGCAGTTCTTC.

V is TRBV28 and J is TRBJ1-1; no clear D. V dropped 3 bases and J dropped 8 bases, with 13 bases sitting between them. The CDR3 consists of 13 residues. Germline loops: CDR1 MDHEN, CDR2 SYDVKM. Here the CDR3 reads CASSLRTFGEAFF. The CDR3 DNA reads as TGTGCCAGCAGTTTGCGGACCTTCGGGGAAGCTTTCTTT.

The rearrangement links TRBV27 to TRBJ2-5; 8 bases align to TRBD2. This CDR3 is built from 15 residues. J gave up 5 bases and V 5 bases, and 10 bases lay outside the gene matches. Germline CDR1 reads MNHEY; CDR2 reads SMNVEV (reference sequence). CDR3: CASSNRRGAGETQYF. The CDR3 bases are TGTGCCAGCAGTAACCGGCGGGGGGCCGGGGAGACCCAGTACTTC.